This passage covers 24 T cell receptor beta chains from one sample sequenced in a study of blood T cell repertoires in COVID-19. Here immunoSEQ multiplex PCR was the method, and the copy in TCRdb shows in-frame clones only, minus some. The sample shows roughly 170,000 clones, about 84% of them seen only once. What was sequenced was peripheral blood. The receptor set was obtained from a human donor in a cohort sampled during active COVID-19.

A few counts support this clone. The J gene is TRBJ2-3, the V gene TRBV7-9; the match to TRBD1 covers 9 bases. Germline V lookup: CDR1 SEHNR, CDR2 FQNEAQ (reference sequence). This CDR3 region has 16 residues. The V gene end was trimmed by 1 base and the J gene end by 4 bases; junction bases not matched to a gene: 6. CDR3 DNA: TGTGCCAGCAGCTTAGAGGGACAGGGTTGGCCAGATACGCAGTATTTT. Its protein is CASSLEGQGWPDTQYF.

V is TRBV10-1 and J is TRBJ2-7, with D tentatively TRBD2 (6 bases). CDR1 is WNHNN and CDR2 is SYGVQD in the germline V gene (reference sequence). V was pared by 6 bases and J by 2 bases, with 14 bases between. The CDR3 consists of 14 residues. CDR3 bases: TGCGCCAGCAGGCGCCCGGGGGAGACCTACGAGCAGTACTTC. It codes for CASRRPGETYEQYF.

The CDR3 is CASSLRQVNTEAFF. CDR3 in DNA: TGCGCCAGCAGCCTCCGGCAGGTGAACACTGAAGCTTTCTTT. This chain links TRBV5-1 with TRBJ1-1; D is ambiguous. CDR1 and CDR2 from the germline V gene are SGHRS and YFSETQ. The ends were cut back, 4 bases at V and 0 bases at J, with 10 bases in the middle. The CDR3 spans 14 residues. The variable domain in full, completed from reference TRBV5-1 and TRBJ1-1, reads KAGVTQTPRYLIKTRGQQVTLSCSPISGHRSVSWYQQTPGQGLQFLFEYFSETQRNKGNFPGRFSGRQFSNSRSEMNVSTLELGDSALYLCASSLRQVNTEAFFGQGTRLTVV.

V is TRBV18 and J is TRBJ2-2; the match to TRBD1 covers 9 bases. V lost 6 bases, J lost 5 bases, and 1 base stayed unmatched. CDR3 size: 13 residues. Germline V gene data show CDR1 as KGHSH and CDR2 as LQKENI. In DNA, the CDR3 is TGTGCCAGCTCGGACAGGGGAACCGGGGAGCTGTTTTTT. Translating gives CASSDRGTGELFF.

Note on this clone: Other DNA sequences in this specimen translate into the identical CDR3. The CDR3 nucleotides read TGTGCCAGCAGCCAAGATCGGGGAAATGAGCAGTTCTTC. It yields the protein CASSQDRGNEQFF. This chain joins TRBV3-1 (or the pseudogene TRBV3-2) and TRBJ2-1, with D possibly TRBD2 on 5 matching bases. V was pared by 0 bases and J by 7 bases, with 7 bases between. The V gene's germline CDR1 is LGHDT and CDR2 YNNKEL (reference sequence). The CDR3 runs 13 residues.

This rearrangement joins TRBV27 to TRBJ2-7; D possibly corresponds to TRBD1 (6 bases). CDR1 is MNHEY and CDR2 is SMNVEV in the germline V gene (reference sequence). CDR3 length equals 15 residues. V shed 6 bases and J shed 0 bases, with 15 bases lying between them. CDR3 bases: TGTGCCAGCAGGCTCTATAGACAGGCCTCCTACGAGCAGTACTTC. It translates to CASRLYRQASYEQYF.

This chain joins TRBV30 and TRBJ1-1; the match to TRBD1 covers 7 bases. The CDR3 consists of 14 residues. CDR1 is GTSNPN, CDR2 SVGIG, per germline (reference sequence). After removal of 2 bases from V and 2 bases from J, the junction contained 5 bases not matched to a gene. This CDR3 is CAWSLTGDNTEAFF. The DNA of the CDR3 is TGTGCCTGGAGTCTAACAGGGGACAACACTGAAGCTTTCTTT.

V and J are TRBV5-6 and TRBJ1-3, with 7 bases that match TRBD1. CDR3 length equals 14 residues. CDR1 is SGHDT, CDR2 YYEEEE, per germline. Unmatched junction bases numbered 4, after V lost 3 bases and J lost 4 bases. CDR3 sequence (DNA): TGTGCCAGCAGCTCCGGGACAGCGGGAAACACCATATATTTT. Translation: CASSSGTAGNTIYF.

The rearrangement uses TRBV5-1 and TRBJ2-7; 10 positions match TRBD1. The CDR3 has 14 amino acids. The junction had 4 bases not matched to a gene; V was cut back by 3 bases and J by 4 bases. Germline V gives CDR1 SGHRS, CDR2 YFSETQ. The CDR3 bases are TGCGCCAGCAGCTACGACAGGGGGCGATACGAGCAGTACTTC. Its protein is CASSYDRGRYEQYF. Supplemented by reference TRBV5-1 and TRBJ2-7, the full variable domain reads KAGVTQTPRYLIKTRGQQVTLSCSPISGHRSVSWYQQTPGQGLQFLFEYFSETQRNKGNFPGRFSGRQFSNSRSEMNVSTLELGDSALYLCASSYDRGRYEQYFGPGTRLTVT.

CDR3 coding DNA: TGTGCCAGCAGTGGGGGACAGACGTACCAAGAGACCCAGTACTTC. Amino acids: CASSGGQTYQETQYF. The V gene is TRBV2, the J gene TRBJ2-5, with TRBD1 identical over 7 bases. The V gene end was trimmed by 4 bases and the J gene end by 0 bases; junction bases not matched to a gene: 5. The CDR3 runs to 15 residues. Germline V lookup: CDR1 SNHLY, CDR2 FYNNEI.

V is TRBV5-1 and J is TRBJ2-3, with D possibly matching TRBD2 (6 bases). The germline V gene has CDR1 SGHRS and CDR2 YFSETQ. The CDR3 contains 16 residues. V lost 3 bases to trimming and J lost 1 base, with 15 bases between them. The CDR3 DNA is TGCGCCAGCAGCTCCCAACTTGGCGGGGGCACAGATACGCAGTATTTT. It specifies CASSSQLGGGTDTQYF.

The gene calls are TRBV2 and TRBJ1-2; D remains ambiguous. Germline CDR1 SNHLY, CDR2 FYNNEI. This CDR3 contains 13 residues. V was cut by 5 bases and J by 1 base, with 8 bases left in between. The DNA of the CDR3 is TGTGCCAGCAGTTTACAGCTTAACTATGGCTACACCTTC. This sequence encodes CASSLQLNYGYTF.

This chain joins TRBV19 and TRBJ1-1; D unresolved. V gave up 3 bases and J gave up 1 base, with 9 bases separating them. Looked up from germline, CDR1 is LNHDA and CDR2 is SQIVND (reference sequence). This CDR3 contains 14 residues. The CDR3 DNA reads as TGTGCCAGTAGTATGGCCAGAACGAACACTGAAGCTTTCTTT. Amino acid sequence: CASSMARTNTEAFF.

The J gene is TRBJ2-7, the V gene TRBV7-9, with a tentative D call TRBD1 (5 bases). The V end lost 5 bases, the J end lost 7 bases, and 18 bases lay between the germline ends. Germline CDR1 reads SEHNR; CDR2 reads FQNEAQ (reference sequence). CDR3 size: 14 residues. As DNA, the CDR3 is TGTGCCAGCAGCCCAGGGCACAGTGGGAAGGAGCAGTACTTC. As protein: CASSPGHSGKEQYF.

The genes are TRBV3-1 (or the pseudogene TRBV3-2) and TRBJ1-3; D unclear. The CDR3 consists of 16 residues. V was shortened by 0 bases and J by 0 bases, with 9 bases between the two germline ends. The germline gives CDR1 LGHDT, CDR2 YNNKEL (reference sequence). The chain's CDR3 is CASSQDPVGSGNTIYF. In nucleotides, the CDR3 is TGTGCCAGCAGCCAAGACCCCGTCGGCTCTGGAAACACCATATATTTT.

The chain combines TRBV30 with TRBJ1-5; possible D gene TRBD1, 5 bases. With 0 bases removed from V and 1 base from J, the gap between germline ends came to 10 bases. Germline values: CDR1 GTSNPN, CDR2 SVGIG (reference sequence). The CDR3 extends over 15 amino acids. In DNA, the CDR3 is TGTGCCTGGAGTGTGAACAGGCTCAGCAATCAGCCCCAGCATTTT. Translating it yields CAWSVNRLSNQPQHF.

The chain recombines TRBV30 with TRBJ2-1; TRBD1 agrees at 9 bases. CDR1 GTSNPN and CDR2 SVGIG come from the germline V gene (reference sequence). The CDR3 has 14 amino acids. With 4 bases clipped from V and 6 bases from J, the junction kept 7 bases outside the gene matches. This chain's CDR3 is CAWILQGAFNEQFF. The CDR3 DNA is TGTGCCTGGATATTACAGGGGGCCTTCAATGAGCAGTTCTTC.

This clone has just one count. V is TRBV19 and J is TRBJ1-5; D call uncertain. CDR3 length equals 17 residues. Germline V gene lookup returns CDR1 LNHDA and CDR2 SQIVND (reference sequence). Trimming stripped 4 bases from V and 4 bases from J, with 20 bases between. CDR3 in DNA: TGTGCCAGTAGTACCTCTCTCGGAGGGAGGGCTAATCAGCCCCAGCATTTT. This gives the protein CASSTSLGGRANQPQHF.

The rearrangement joins TRBV4-1 to TRBJ2-7, with 11 positions matching TRBD2. The CDR3 totals 16 residues. V was clipped by 0 bases and J by 5 bases; unmatched bases: 6. Germline assignment: CDR1 MGHRA and CDR2 YSYEKL. In DNA, the CDR3 is TGCGCCAGCAGCCAAGAGGTCCCGACTAGCGGGGACGAGCAGTACTTC. Protein: CASSQEVPTSGDEQYF.

The rearrangement links TRBV19 to TRBJ1-1, with 8 bases fitting TRBD1. The germline V gene encodes CDR1 LNHDA and CDR2 SQIVND (reference sequence). The CDR3 is 18 residues long. The ends lost 7 bases at V and 6 bases at J; junction bases unmatched: 22. CDR3 sequence: CASKGAGGALPGRAEAFF. In DNA, the CDR3 is TGTGCCAGTAAGGGCGCAGGGGGCGCTTTGCCTGGACGGGCTGAAGCTTTCTTT. Variable domain in full (rest from reference TRBV19 and TRBJ1-1): DGGITQSPKYLFRKEGQNVTLSCEQNLNHDAMYWYRQDPGQGLRLIYYSQIVNDFQKGDIAEGYSVSREKKESFPLTVTSAQKNPTAFYLCASKGAGGALPGRAEAFFGQGTRLTVV.

This clone was picked up a small number of times. The junction does not match germline at one end; this may be a read error. V usage is TRBV7-9 and J usage is TRBJ1-3; 8 positions agree with TRBD1. Germline loops: CDR1 SEHNR, CDR2 FQNEAQ (reference sequence). The CDR3 contains 13 residues. CDR3 nucleotides: TGTGCCAGCAGCTTATCGATCCAGGGACAGGTTAATTTT. As protein: CASSLSIQGQVNF.

The chain is built from TRBV19 and TRBJ2-7; 8 nucleotides agree with TRBD2. V lost 0 bases, J lost 0 bases, and 4 bases stayed unmatched. Per the germline V gene, CDR1 is LNHDA and CDR2 is SQIVND (reference sequence). This CDR3 has 16 amino acids. The CDR3 region has the DNA TGTGCCAGTAGTATAGAAGGGCGGGGGGACTCCTACGAGCAGTACTTC. Amino acid sequence: CASSIEGRGDSYEQYF.

V gene TRBV29-1 combines with J gene TRBJ1-4; TRBD1 agrees at 7 bases. From germline, CDR1 is SQVTM and CDR2 ANQGSEA. This CDR3 spans 19 amino acids. With 3 bases clipped from V and 1 base from J, the junction kept 17 bases outside the gene matches. In DNA, the CDR3 is TGCAGCGTTGACGGTAGAGCGGGCAGGGGGAAAAAAACTAATGAAAAACTGTTTTTT. Protein: CSVDGRAGRGKKTNEKLFF.

The V and J genes are TRBV2 and TRBJ1-6; D possibly corresponds to TRBD1 (5 bases). Germline loops: CDR1 SNHLY, CDR2 FYNNEI. The CDR3 loop spans 14 amino acids. Trimming cost V 6 bases and J 5 bases, with 11 bases left between them. CDR3 protein: CASRGDRDNSPLHF. The CDR3 DNA follows: TGTGCCAGCAGAGGAGACAGAGATAATTCACCCCTCCACTTT. Looking up the rest from reference TRBV2 and TRBJ1-6 gives the full variable domain: EPEVTQTPSHQVTQMGQEVILRCVPISNHLYFYWYRQILGQKVEFLVSFYNNEISEKSEIFDDQFSVERPDGSNFTLKIRSTKLEDSAMYFCASRGDRDNSPLHFGNGTRLTVT.